This T cell receptor beta chain was recorded in a study of cytotoxic CD8 clonotypes in ibrutinib-treated CLL. Whole-study context: The sample average was 255,043 productive templates and fewer than 95,000 productive rearrangements.

Germline loops: CDR1 MNHNS, CDR2 SASEGT. Trimming at V came to 2 bases and at J to 3 bases, leaving 0 bases not matched to a gene. The CDR3 sequence is 13 residues long. Profiling relied on immunoSEQ multiplex PCR, and the TCRdb table lists in-frame clones only, not all of them. Among 40,000 to 60,000 clones, around 53% were seen once, and the ten largest hold approximately 32%. The sequencing used PBMCs, collected after 12 months of ibrutinib treatment. This chain uses TRBV6-1 with TRBJ1-1; 7 bases match TRBD1. This TCR was sampled from a human donor with chronic lymphocytic leukemia. The CDR3 DNA reads as TGTGCCAGCAGTGAACAGGGGGACACTGAAGCTTTCTTT. Translating gives CASSEQGDTEAFF.